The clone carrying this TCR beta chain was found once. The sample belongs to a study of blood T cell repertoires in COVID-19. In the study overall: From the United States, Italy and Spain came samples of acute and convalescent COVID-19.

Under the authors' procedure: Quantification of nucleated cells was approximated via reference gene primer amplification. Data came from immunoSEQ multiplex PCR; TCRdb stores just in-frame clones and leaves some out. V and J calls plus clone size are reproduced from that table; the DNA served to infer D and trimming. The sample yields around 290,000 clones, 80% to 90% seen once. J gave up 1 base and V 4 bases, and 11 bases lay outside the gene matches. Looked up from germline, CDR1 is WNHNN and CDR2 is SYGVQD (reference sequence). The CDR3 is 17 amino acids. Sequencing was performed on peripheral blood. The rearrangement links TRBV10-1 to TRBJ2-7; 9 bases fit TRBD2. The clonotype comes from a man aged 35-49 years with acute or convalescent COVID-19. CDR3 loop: CASSGTSDLGSSYEQYF. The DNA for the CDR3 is TGCGCCAGCAGTGGGACTAGCGACTTGGGTTCGTCCTACGAGCAGTACTTC.